This T cell receptor beta chain was sequenced during a study of blood T cell repertoires in COVID-19. Study as a whole: PBMCs, B-cell-depleted T cells, or T cells provided the cDNA or gDNA that made up the material.

In this sample, this clone turned up once. The data were produced by immunoSEQ multiplex PCR, yet TCRdb's version contains in-frame clones alone and is incomplete. The profile shows 140,000 or so clones, roughly 86% of them singletons. Sequencing input: peripheral blood. The sequence came from a man aged 70 or older with acute or convalescent COVID-19.

The CDR3 loop reads CASSILAGQSYEQYF. The CDR3 DNA sequence: TGTGCCAGTAGTATACTCGCGGGACAGTCCTACGAGCAGTACTTC. This chain links TRBV19 with TRBJ2-7; TRBD1 is a possible D gene (7 bases). The CDR3 has 15 residues. Trimming removed 2 bases at V and 1 base at J, with 12 bases between. The V gene's germline CDR1 is LNHDA and CDR2 SQIVND (reference sequence).